Sequencing of this TCR beta chain was carried out in a study of a mutant IDH1 vaccine in newly diagnosed glioma. Turning to the study itself: Previous treatment comprised radiotherapy, temozolomide, or both, mostly both.

The time point denotes: baseline, week 1 (first vaccination visit). Treatment given: pre-vaccination baseline after standard-of-care therapy. Patients carried new grade 3 or 4 IDH1-mutant astrocytomas lacking nuclear ATRX. Trimming took off 5 bases at V and 0 bases at J, with 8 bases between the two ends. Per germline, CDR1 KGHSH and CDR2 LQKENI. The CDR3 consists of 14 residues. With regard to this clone: What it binds is not known.

Profiling relied on immunoSEQ multiplex PCR, and the TCRdb table lists in-frame clones only, not all of them. The data show 65,000 to 70,000 clones, 80% to 90% seen once. Broader study findings: Apparently unrelated to pseudoprogression were changes in the top peripheral T cell clonotypes.

Source: PBMCs, taken from a glioma patient treated with radiotherapy, temozolomide or both. This rearrangement joins TRBV18 to TRBJ1-5, with D unclear. This TCR was recovered from a man aged 25-45 years with glioma. CDR3 DNA sequence: TGTGCCAGCTCATCCGGGTATAGCAATCAGCCCCAGCATTTT. Amino acid sequence: CASSSGYSNQPQHF. Using reference TRBV18 and TRBJ1-5 for the parts outside the CDR3, the full variable domain is NAGVMQNPRHLVRRRGQEARLRCSPMKGHSHVYWYRQLPEEGLKFMVYLQKENIIDESGMPKERFSAEFPKEGPSILRIQQVVRGDSAAYFCASSSGYSNQPQHFGDGTRLSIL.